Given below is one T cell receptor (beta chain) in context. Trimming took off 3 bases at V and 1 base at J, with 16 bases between the two ends. The length of the CDR3 is 16 residues. Germline CDR1 SGHRS, CDR2 YFSETQ. This sample is part of a study of CD8 T cells in Susac syndrome. RNA, at about 0.5 to 1 ug, was reverse transcribed with random hexamers. TCRdb analysed the immunoSEQ multiplex PCR reads with MiXCR anew, one entry per CDR3 protein. Of approximately 260,000 distinct CDR3 sequences listed, roughly 95% are singletons. The sample taken for sequencing was CD4+ T cells from PBMCs. The clonotype comes from a human donor with Susac syndrome. V is TRBV5-1 and J is TRBJ1-1, with D hard to call. The CDR3 region is CASSSRWEGRNTEAFF. The CDR3 nucleotides read TGCGCCAGCAGCTCTAGGTGGGAGGGTAGGAACACTGAAGCTTTCTTT. The full variable domain, its missing parts supplied by reference TRBV5-1 and TRBJ1-1, is KAGVTQTPRYLIKTRGQQVTLSCSPISGHRSVSWYQQTPGQGLQFLFEYFSETQRNKGNFPGRFSGRQFSNSRSEMNVSTLELGDSALYLCASSSRWEGRNTEAFFGQGTRLTVV.